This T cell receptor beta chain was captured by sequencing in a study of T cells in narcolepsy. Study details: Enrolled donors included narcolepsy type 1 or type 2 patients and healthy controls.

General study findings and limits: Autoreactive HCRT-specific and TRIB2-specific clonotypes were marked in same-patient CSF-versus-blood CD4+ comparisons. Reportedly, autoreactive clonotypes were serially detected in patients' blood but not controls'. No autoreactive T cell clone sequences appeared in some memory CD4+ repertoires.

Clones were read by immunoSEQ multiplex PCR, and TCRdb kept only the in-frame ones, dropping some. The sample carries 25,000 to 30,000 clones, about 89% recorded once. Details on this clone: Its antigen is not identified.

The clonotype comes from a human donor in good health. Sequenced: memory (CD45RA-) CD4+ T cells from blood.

In nucleotides, the CDR3 is TGTGCCAGCAGTTACGAGCGCTTCTCTGAAGCTTTCTTT. Protein: CASSYERFSEAFF. The V gene is TRBV6-6, the J gene TRBJ1-1; D gene ambiguous. This CDR3 is 13 amino acids long. Looked up from germline, CDR1 is MNHNY and CDR2 is SVGAGI (reference sequence). V was shortened by 2 bases and J by 6 bases, with 10 bases between the two germline ends.